The text below deals with one TCR beta chain. This sample stems from a study of blood T cell repertoires in COVID-19. Original handling: Estimated nucleated cell counts came from reference gene primer amplification. Assay: immunoSEQ multiplex PCR; the TCRdb copy retains only in-frame clones and omits some. V, J and clone size were drawn from that table, and D and trimming were deduced from the DNA. In the table there are roughly 180,000 clones, more than 70% of which are singletons. The TCR sequence derives from a woman aged 55-75 years with acute or convalescent COVID-19. The sample comprised peripheral blood.

CDR3 sequence (DNA): TGTGCCAGCAGTAGACTCGGACAGGGGGTAGAAGGCTACACCTTC. As protein: CASSRLGQGVEGYTF. The gene calls are TRBV2 and TRBJ1-2, with 10 positions matching TRBD1. The CDR3 length is 15 residues. Per germline, CDR1 SNHLY and CDR2 FYNNEI. J was trimmed by 8 bases and V by 5 bases; bases with no gene match: 11.